The TCR beta chain described here comes from a study of T cells in Graves' hyperthyroidism and ophthalmopathy. Study-level findings and limits: Most clonotypes expanded in the thyroid (above 0.001) were also present in blood.

A lack of ophthalmopathy progression within 18 months defined stable Graves' hyperthyroidism. Germline V gene sequence: CDR1 SGHVS, CDR2 FQNEAQ. The CDR3 loop spans 15 amino acids. Regarding this clonotype: Its cognate antigen is unknown. A read error may be the cause here, since a much bigger clone is one base away.

Template material for amplifying TCR beta CDR3 regions consisted of RNA transcripts. HTBI primers were used for first-round RT-PCR of the TCR CDR3. MiXCR, applied by TCRdb to the multiplex PCR reads, yields one record per CDR3 protein. The profile covers fewer than 800,000 distinct CDR3 sequences, with approximately 16% appearing a single time and over 7.5% taken by the ten largest. This clonotype originated in a man between 18 and 35 years old with Graves' hyperthyroidism. V usage is TRBV7-8 and J usage is TRBJ1-5; D might be TRBD1 (5 bases). The sample comprised blood. The CDR3 DNA reads TGTGCCAGCAGCTTAGGACTTAGGGGAAATCGGCCCCAGCATTTT. Protein: CASSLGLRGNRPQHF.